This TCR beta chain was sequenced during a study of cytomegalovirus exposure and HLA in healthy donors. Study-wide points: A later analysis found common viral pathogens apparently linked to several of the most significant clusters. In a later analysis, HLA-C alleles had the fewest associated TCRs, DRB1 alleles the most. The study put 150 to 200 TCR beta chains on its list as cytomegalovirus-associated.

Turning to this clone: Its matching antigen is unknown.

CDR1 is SGHRS and CDR2 is YFSETQ in the germline V gene. The CDR3 has 13 residues. Trimming removed 0 bases from V and 5 bases from J, with 3 bases in between. 60 Vbeta and 13 Jbeta primers were used in PCR. Clones were read by immunoSEQ multiplex PCR, and TCRdb kept only the in-frame ones, dropping some. The sample includes approximately 180,000 clones, about four fifths of them seen just once. This clonotype was sampled from a woman in her 50s in good health and CMV-seronegative. Sequencing was carried out using PBMCs. V gene TRBV5-1 combines with J gene TRBJ1-6; no reliable D call. The CDR3 region has the DNA TGCGCCAGCAGCTTGGTTAATAATTCACCCCTCCACTTT. This sequence encodes CASSLVNNSPLHF.